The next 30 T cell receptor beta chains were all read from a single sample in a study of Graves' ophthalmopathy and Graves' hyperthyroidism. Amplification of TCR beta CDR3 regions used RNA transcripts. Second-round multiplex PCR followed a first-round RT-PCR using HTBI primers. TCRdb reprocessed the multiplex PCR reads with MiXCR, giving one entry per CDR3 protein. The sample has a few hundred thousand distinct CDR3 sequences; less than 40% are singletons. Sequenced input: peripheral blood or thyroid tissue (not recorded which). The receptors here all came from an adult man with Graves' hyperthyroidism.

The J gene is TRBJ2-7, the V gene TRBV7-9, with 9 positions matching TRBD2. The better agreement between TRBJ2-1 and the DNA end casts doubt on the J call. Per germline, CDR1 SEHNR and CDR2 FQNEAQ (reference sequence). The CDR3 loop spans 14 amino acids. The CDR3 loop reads CASTAGGRFDEQFF. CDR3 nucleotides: TGTGCCAGCACCGCGGGGGGGCGTTTCGATGAGCAGTTCTTC.

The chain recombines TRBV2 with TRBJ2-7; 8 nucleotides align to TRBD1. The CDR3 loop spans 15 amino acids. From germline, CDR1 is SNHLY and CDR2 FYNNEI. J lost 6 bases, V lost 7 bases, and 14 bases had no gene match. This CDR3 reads CASTPVGQGLIEQYF. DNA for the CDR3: TGTGCCAGCACTCCGGTAGGACAGGGATTAATCGAGCAGTACTTC.

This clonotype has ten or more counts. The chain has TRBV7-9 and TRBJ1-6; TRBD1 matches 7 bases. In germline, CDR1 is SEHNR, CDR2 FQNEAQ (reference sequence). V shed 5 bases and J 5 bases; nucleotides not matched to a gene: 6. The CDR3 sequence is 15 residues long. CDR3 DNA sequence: TGTGCCAGCAGCCAAGGGGACAGTCATAATTCACCCCTCCACTTT. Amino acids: CASSQGDSHNSPLHF.

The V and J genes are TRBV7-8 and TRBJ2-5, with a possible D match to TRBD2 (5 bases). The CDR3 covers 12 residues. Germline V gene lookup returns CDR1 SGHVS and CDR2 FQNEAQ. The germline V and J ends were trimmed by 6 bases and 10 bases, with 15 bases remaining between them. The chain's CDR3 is CASSTVTGDQYF. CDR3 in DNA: TGTGCCAGCAGTACAGTCACCGGGGACCAGTACTTC.

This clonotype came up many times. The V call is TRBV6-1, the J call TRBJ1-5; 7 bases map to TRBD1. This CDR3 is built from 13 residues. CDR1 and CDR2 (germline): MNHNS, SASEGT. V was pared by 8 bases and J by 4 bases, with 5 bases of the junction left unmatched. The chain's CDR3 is CASLWGQNQPQHF. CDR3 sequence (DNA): TGTGCCAGCCTGTGGGGACAGAATCAGCCCCAGCATTTT.

The CDR3 protein is CVAGGPGTQYF. The CDR3 DNA follows: TGTGTGGCGGGGGGGCCAGGGACGCAGTATTTT. The V call is TRBV28, the J call TRBJ2-3, with 9 bases aligning to TRBD2. This CDR3 comprises 11 residues. CDR1 and CDR2 from the germline V gene are MDHEN and SYDVKM.

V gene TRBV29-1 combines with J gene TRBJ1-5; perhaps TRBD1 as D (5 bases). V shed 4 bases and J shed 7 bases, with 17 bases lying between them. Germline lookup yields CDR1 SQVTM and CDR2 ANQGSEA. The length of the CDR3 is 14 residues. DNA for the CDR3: TGCAGCGTTGCAAGCGGGGGGTTAGGGCAGCCCCAGCATTTT. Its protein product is CSVASGGLGQPQHF.

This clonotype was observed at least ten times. In DNA, the CDR3 is TGTGCCAGCAGCCCACGGGGACAGGGGGCCTCGAATGAGCAGTTCTTC. This translates into CASSPRGQGASNEQFF. The genes are TRBV7-9 and TRBJ2-1; 12 nucleotides align to TRBD1. Trimming at V came to 5 bases and at J to 7 bases, leaving 9 bases not matched to a gene. This CDR3 region has 16 residues. Germline values: CDR1 SEHNR, CDR2 FQNEAQ (reference sequence).

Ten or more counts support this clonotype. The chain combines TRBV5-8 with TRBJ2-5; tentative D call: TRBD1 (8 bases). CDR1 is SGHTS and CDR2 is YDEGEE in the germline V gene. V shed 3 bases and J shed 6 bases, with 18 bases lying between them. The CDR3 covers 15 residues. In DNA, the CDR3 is TGTGCCAGCAGCTCAACAGACAGGGGAGGGAAGACCCAGTACTTC. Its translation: CASSSTDRGGKTQYF.

The CDR3 protein is CASSLILGGQNTGELFF. CDR3 sequence (DNA): TGTGCCAGCAGTTTGATCTTAGGGGGGCAAAACACCGGGGAGCTGTTTTTT. The gene calls are TRBV12-3 or TRBV12-4 and TRBJ2-2, with D tentatively TRBD1 or TRBD2 (6 bases each). The CDR3 is 17 amino acids. Trimming stripped 3 bases from V and 2 bases from J, with 16 bases between.

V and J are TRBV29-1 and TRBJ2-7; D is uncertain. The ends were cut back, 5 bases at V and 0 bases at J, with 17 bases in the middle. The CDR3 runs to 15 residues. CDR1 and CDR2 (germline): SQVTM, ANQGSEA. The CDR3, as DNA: TGCAGCGTTTTTGATACCCGGACCCCCTCCTACGAGCAGTACTTC. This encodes CSVFDTRTPSYEQYF.

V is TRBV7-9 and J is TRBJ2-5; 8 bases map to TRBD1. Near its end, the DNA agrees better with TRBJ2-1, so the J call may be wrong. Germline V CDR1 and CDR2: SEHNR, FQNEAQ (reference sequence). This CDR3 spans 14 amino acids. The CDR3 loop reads CASSLPGWTGRQFF. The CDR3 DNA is TGTGCCAGCAGCTTGCCGGGGTGGACAGGGAGGCAGTTCTTC.

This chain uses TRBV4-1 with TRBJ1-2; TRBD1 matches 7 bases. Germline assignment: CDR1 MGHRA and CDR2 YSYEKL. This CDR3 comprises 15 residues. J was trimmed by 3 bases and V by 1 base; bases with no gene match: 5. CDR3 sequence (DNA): TGCGCCAGCAGCCAAGCGGACAGGTCCCACTATGGCTACACCTTC. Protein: CASSQADRSHYGYTF.

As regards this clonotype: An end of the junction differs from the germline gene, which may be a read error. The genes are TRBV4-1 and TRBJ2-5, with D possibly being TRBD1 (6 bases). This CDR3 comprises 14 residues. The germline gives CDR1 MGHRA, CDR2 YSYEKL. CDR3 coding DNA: TGTGCCAGCAGCCAAGTGGGGGCCTTAGAGACCCAGTACTTC. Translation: CASSQVGALETQYF.

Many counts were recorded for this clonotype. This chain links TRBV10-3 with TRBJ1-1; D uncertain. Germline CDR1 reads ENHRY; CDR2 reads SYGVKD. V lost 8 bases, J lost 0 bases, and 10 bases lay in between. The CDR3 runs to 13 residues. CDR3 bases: TGTGCCATCGGACGGGATTTGAACACTGAAGCTTTCTTT. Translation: CAIGRDLNTEAFF.

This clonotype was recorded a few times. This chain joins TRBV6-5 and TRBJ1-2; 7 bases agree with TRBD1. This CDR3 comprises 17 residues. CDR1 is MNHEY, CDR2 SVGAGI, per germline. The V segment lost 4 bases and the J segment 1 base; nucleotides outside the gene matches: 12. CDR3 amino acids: CASSLRAGQPINYGYTF. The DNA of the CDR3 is TGTGCCAGCAGTTTACGGGCGGGACAGCCGATTAACTATGGCTACACCTTC.

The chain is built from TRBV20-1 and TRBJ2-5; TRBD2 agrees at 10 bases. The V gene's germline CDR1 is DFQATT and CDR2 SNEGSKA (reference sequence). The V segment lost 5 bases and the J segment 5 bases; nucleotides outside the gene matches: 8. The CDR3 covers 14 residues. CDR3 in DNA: TGCAGTGCTTCGTCTAGCGGGGGACCCGAGACCCAGTACTTC. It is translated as CSASSSGGPETQYF.

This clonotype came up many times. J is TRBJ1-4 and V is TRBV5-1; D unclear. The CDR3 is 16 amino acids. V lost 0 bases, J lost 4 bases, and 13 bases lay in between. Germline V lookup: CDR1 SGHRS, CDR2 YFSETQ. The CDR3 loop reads CASSLGRPGLNEKLFF. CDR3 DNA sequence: TGCGCCAGCAGCTTGGGCCGGCCAGGTCTTAATGAAAAACTGTTTTTT.

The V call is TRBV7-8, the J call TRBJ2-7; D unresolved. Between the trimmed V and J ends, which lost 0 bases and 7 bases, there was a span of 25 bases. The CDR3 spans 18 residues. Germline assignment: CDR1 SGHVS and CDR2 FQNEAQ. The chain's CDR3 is CASSLAWGPKSSYNEQYF. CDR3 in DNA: TGTGCCAGCAGCTTAGCTTGGGGTCCCAAGAGCTCCTACAATGAGCAGTACTTC.

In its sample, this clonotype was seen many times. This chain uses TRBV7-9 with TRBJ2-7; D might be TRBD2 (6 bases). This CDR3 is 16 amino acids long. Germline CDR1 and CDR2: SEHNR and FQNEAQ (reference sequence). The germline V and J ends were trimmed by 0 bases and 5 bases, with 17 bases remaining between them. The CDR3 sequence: CASSLATYLTGDEQYF. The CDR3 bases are TGTGCCAGCAGCTTAGCGACTTATCTGACGGGAGACGAGCAGTACTTC. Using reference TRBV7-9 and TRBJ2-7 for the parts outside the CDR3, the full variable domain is DTGVSQNPRHKITKRGQNVTFRCDPISEHNRLYWYRQTLGQGPEFLTYFQNEAQLEKSRLLSDRFSAERPKGSFSTLEIQRTEQGDSAMYLCASSLATYLTGDEQYFGPGTRLTVT.

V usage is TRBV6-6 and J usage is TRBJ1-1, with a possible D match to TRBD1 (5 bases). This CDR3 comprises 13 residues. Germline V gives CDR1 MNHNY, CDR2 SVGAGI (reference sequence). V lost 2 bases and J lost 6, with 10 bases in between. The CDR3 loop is CASSYGAVSEAFF. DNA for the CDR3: TGTGCCAGCAGTTACGGGGCAGTATCTGAAGCTTTCTTT.

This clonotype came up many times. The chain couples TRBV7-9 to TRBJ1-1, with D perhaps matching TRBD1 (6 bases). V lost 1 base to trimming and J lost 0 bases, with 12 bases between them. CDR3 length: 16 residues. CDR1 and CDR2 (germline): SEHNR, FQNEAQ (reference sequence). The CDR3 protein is CASSLGGQGMNTEAFF. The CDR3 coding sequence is TGTGCCAGCAGCTTAGGCGGCCAGGGGATGAACACTGAAGCTTTCTTT.

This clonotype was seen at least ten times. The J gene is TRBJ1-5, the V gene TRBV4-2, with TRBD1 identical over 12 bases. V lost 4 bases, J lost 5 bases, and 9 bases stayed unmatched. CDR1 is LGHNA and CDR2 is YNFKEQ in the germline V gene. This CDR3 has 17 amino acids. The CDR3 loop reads CASSLYTGTGGDQPQHF. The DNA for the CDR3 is TGTGCCAGCAGCCTCTACACCGGGACAGGGGGCGATCAGCCCCAGCATTTT.

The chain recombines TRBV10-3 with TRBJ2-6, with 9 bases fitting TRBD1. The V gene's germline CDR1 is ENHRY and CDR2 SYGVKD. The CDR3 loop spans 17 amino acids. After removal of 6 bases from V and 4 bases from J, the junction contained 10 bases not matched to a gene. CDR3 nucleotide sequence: TGTGCCATCAGACCAGGGACAGGGAACACCGGGGCCAACGTCCTGACTTTC. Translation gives CAIRPGTGNTGANVLTF.

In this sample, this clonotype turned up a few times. The CDR3 DNA reads as TGTGCCAGCAATCCGGTGACTAGCGGAATGGCGGGGTCCTACGAGCAGTACTTC. It is translated as CASNPVTSGMAGSYEQYF. The chain combines TRBV6-5 with TRBJ2-7, with TRBD2 matching over 9 bases. This CDR3 is built from 18 residues. The junction had 17 bases not matched to a gene; V was cut back by 7 bases and J by 1 base. Germline CDR1 and CDR2: MNHEY and SVGAGI.

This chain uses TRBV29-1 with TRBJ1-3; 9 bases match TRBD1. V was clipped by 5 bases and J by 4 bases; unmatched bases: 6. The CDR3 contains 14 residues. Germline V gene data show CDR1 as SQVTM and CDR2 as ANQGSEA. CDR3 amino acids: CSVSGTGSGNTIYF. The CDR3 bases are TGCAGCGTTTCCGGGACAGGGAGCGGAAACACCATATATTTT.

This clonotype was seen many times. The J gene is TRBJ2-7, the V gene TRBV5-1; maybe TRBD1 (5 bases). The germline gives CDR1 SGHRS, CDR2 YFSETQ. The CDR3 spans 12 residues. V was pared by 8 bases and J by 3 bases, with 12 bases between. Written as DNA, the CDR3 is TGCGCCAGAAGGGGCGAGCTCTACGAGCAGTACTTC. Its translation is CARRGELYEQYF.

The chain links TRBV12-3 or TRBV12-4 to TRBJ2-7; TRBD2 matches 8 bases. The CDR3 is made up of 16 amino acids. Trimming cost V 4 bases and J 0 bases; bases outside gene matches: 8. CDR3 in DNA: TGTGCCAGCAGTTACTCGACTAGCGTAATCTCCTACGAGCAGTACTTC. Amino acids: CASSYSTSVISYEQYF.

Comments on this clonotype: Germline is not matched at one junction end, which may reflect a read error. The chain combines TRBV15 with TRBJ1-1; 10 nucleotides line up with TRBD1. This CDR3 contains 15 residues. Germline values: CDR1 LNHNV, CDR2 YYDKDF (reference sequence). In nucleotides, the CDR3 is TGTGCCGCCAGCAGGGACAGGGGAACGAACACTGAAGCTTTCTTT. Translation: CAASRDRGTNTEAFF.

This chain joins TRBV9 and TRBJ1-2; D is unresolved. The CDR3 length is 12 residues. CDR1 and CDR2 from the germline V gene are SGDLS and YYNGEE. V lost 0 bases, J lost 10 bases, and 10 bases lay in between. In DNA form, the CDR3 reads TGTGCCAGCAGCGTAGGAGCTTTCGCCTACACCTTC. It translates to CASSVGAFAYTF. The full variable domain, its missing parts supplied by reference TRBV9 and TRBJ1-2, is DSGVTQTPKHLITATGQRVTLRCSPRSGDLSVYWYQQSLDQGLQFLIQYYNGEERAKGNILERFSAQQFPDLHSELNLSSLELGDSALYFCASSVGAFAYTFGSGTRLTVV.